One and the same sample provided the 32 T cell receptor beta chains below, sequenced in a study of T-cell memory formation after mild COVID-19. In TCRdb, the 5' RACE reads were re-called with MiXCR into one record per CDR3 protein. The repertoire holds approximately 150,000 distinct CDR3 sequences, with about 19% as singletons. Sequencing was done on a sample of PBMCs or a T cell subset sorted from them (not recorded which). The receptor set was obtained from an adult woman who had mild COVID-19 (a few samples of this study predate the infection). Cell type and time point are not known.

This clonotype was counted a single time. An end of the junction does not agree with germline; a read error may underlie this. CDR3 sequence (DNA): TGTGCCAGCAGCCAGACCCTACGGTGGGACTTC. Amino acids: CASSQTLRWDF. This sequence joins TRBV7-2 and TRBJ2-5; D not certain. CDR1 SGHTA and CDR2 FQGNSA come from the germline V gene. The CDR3 extends over 11 amino acids.

This chain connects TRBV7-8 to TRBJ2-1; TRBD2 might be the D (6 bases). The V end lost 5 bases, the J end lost 9 bases, and 23 bases lay between the germline ends. The CDR3 is 16 residues long. Germline V gene lookup returns CDR1 SGHVS and CDR2 FQNEAQ. DNA of the CDR3: TGTGCCAGCAGCCTGCGCGGGATAGTTGGATCGGGTGAGCAGTTCTTC. It specifies CASSLRGIVGSGEQFF.

This clonotype was counted a single time. The genes are TRBV5-8 and TRBJ2-3; 7 bases match TRBD1. The germline V gene has CDR1 SGHTS and CDR2 YDEGEE. The CDR3 covers 16 residues. V was pared by 0 bases and J by 0 bases, with 4 bases of the junction left unmatched. CDR3 nucleotides: TGTGCCAGCAGCTTGGCAGGGGGATCTAGCACAGATACGCAGTATTTT. Its protein is CASSLAGGSSTDTQYF.

The chain couples TRBV6-2 or TRBV6-3 to TRBJ2-7; TRBD1 agrees at 9 bases. CDR3 length: 14 residues. V lost 6 bases to trimming and J lost 3 bases; unmatched junction nucleotides: 6. Germline V gene data show CDR1 as MNHEY and CDR2 as SVGEGT. Here the CDR3 DNA reads TGTGCCAGCAGGTCCGGGACAGGGATCTACGAGCAGTACTTC. It codes for CASRSGTGIYEQYF.

The gene calls are TRBV5-4 and TRBJ2-3; D uncertain. CDR1 and CDR2 (germline): SGHNT, YYREEE (reference sequence). The CDR3 runs to 15 residues. Trimming pared 4 bases from V and 2 bases from J, leaving 14 bases between. DNA for the CDR3: TGTGCCAGCAGCCTCACACTGGGCTACACAGATACGCAGTATTTT. Translating it yields CASSLTLGYTDTQYF. Together with reference TRBV5-4 and TRBJ2-3, the CDR3 gives the full variable domain: ETGVTQSPTHLIKTRGQQVTLRCSSQSGHNTVSWYQQALGQGPQFIFQYYREEENGRGNFPPRFSGLQFPNYSSELNVNALELDDSALYLCASSLTLGYTDTQYFGPGTRLTVL.

The rearrangement joins TRBV4-2 to TRBJ2-3, with D maybe TRBD2 (6 bases). CDR3 length equals 15 residues. Looked up from germline, CDR1 is LGHNA and CDR2 is YNFKEQ. Trimming removed 0 bases at V and 5 bases at J, with 12 bases between. CDR3 bases: TGTGCCAGCAGCCAAGATCTTGCCGGGGGAGATACGCAGTATTTT. This gives the protein CASSQDLAGGDTQYF.

The rearrangement joins TRBV5-1 to TRBJ2-7, with D unclear. The CDR3 is 14 residues long. Trimming stripped 4 bases from V and 3 bases from J, with 14 bases between. CDR1 is SGHRS and CDR2 is YFSETQ in the germline V gene. The CDR3: CASSPQYTHYEQYF. The CDR3 coding sequence is TGCGCCAGCAGCCCTCAGTATACCCACTACGAGCAGTACTTC.

This chain connects TRBV7-9 to TRBJ2-1; 8 nucleotides agree with TRBD2. V lost 7 bases and J lost 5; bases outside the gene matches: 13. The length of the CDR3 is 16 residues. The germline V gene encodes CDR1 SEHNR and CDR2 FQNEAQ (reference sequence). CDR3 in amino acids: CASTLVGAGGNNEQFF. The CDR3 nucleotides read TGTGCCAGCACCCTAGTGGGGGCGGGGGGTAACAATGAGCAGTTCTTC.

About this clonotype: A junction end diverges from the germline sequence, so it may reflect a read error. The CDR3 DNA reads as TGTGCCTGGGGTGTTTACTATGGCTACACCTTC. This translates into CAWGVYYGYTF. This sequence joins TRBV30 and TRBJ1-2; D is uncertain. The CDR3 contains 11 residues. CDR1 GTSNPN and CDR2 SVGIG come from the germline V gene (reference sequence).

This clonotype was seen a handful of times. The V call is TRBV2, the J call TRBJ2-2, with D possibly matching TRBD1 (6 bases). V was shortened by 8 bases and J by 1 base, with 14 bases between the two germline ends. The germline gives CDR1 SNHLY, CDR2 FYNNEI. The CDR3 runs 15 residues. The CDR3 region has the DNA TGTGCCAGCGTAGAATGGGGGCTGAACACCGGGGAGCTGTTTTTT. Encoded protein: CASVEWGLNTGELFF. Based on the CDR3 plus reference TRBV2 and TRBJ2-2, the full variable domain is EPEVTQTPSHQVTQMGQEVILRCVPISNHLYFYWYRQILGQKVEFLVSFYNNEISEKSEIFDDQFSVERPDGSNFTLKIRSTKLEDSAMYFCASVEWGLNTGELFFGEGSRLTVL.

V gene TRBV5-1 combines with J gene TRBJ2-7; D not certain. Germline V gene data show CDR1 as SGHRS and CDR2 as YFSETQ. This CDR3 has 11 residues. The V end was cut by 0 bases, the J end by 6 bases, with 4 bases between. The CDR3 bases are TGCGCCAGCAGCTTGGACCGCGAGCAGTACTTC. The encoded protein is CASSLDREQYF.

The chain uses TRBV18 and TRBJ2-3, with D possibly matching TRBD2 (6 bases). Trimming pared 1 base from V and 5 bases from J, leaving 16 bases between. Germline V lookup: CDR1 KGHSH, CDR2 LQKENI. CDR3 length: 16 amino acids. The CDR3 nucleotides are TGTGCCAGCTCACCACTCTCGCGGGGAAGGGGAGATACGCAGTATTTT. Translating it yields CASSPLSRGRGDTQYF.

The chain carries TRBV2 and TRBJ1-2, with 8 bases that match TRBD1. The germline gives CDR1 SNHLY, CDR2 FYNNEI. CDR3 length: 14 residues. The V segment lost 6 bases and the J segment 4 bases; nucleotides outside the gene matches: 7. CDR3 loop: CASRTGTGGYGYTF. DNA of the CDR3: TGTGCCAGCAGGACCGGGACAGGTGGCTATGGCTACACCTTC.

The V call is TRBV5-4, the J call TRBJ2-3, with D uncertain. From germline, CDR1 is SGHNT and CDR2 YYREEE (reference sequence). V was trimmed by 4 bases and J by 5 bases, leaving 17 bases between them. The CDR3 covers 15 residues. The CDR3 reads CASSTVLAREDTQYF. CDR3 DNA: TGTGCCAGCAGCACGGTCTTAGCACGTGAAGATACGCAGTATTTT. Full variable domain (remainder filled in from reference TRBV5-4 and TRBJ2-3): ETGVTQSPTHLIKTRGQQVTLRCSSQSGHNTVSWYQQALGQGPQFIFQYYREEENGRGNFPPRFSGLQFPNYSSELNVNALELDDSALYLCASSTVLAREDTQYFGPGTRLTVL.

In its sample, this clonotype was seen once. The V call is TRBV12-3 or TRBV12-4, the J call TRBJ2-3, with unresolved D. Trimming removed 6 bases from V and 4 bases from J, with 8 bases in between. The CDR3 sequence is 12 residues long. The CDR3 loop is CASRGWADTQYF. The CDR3 DNA reads as TGTGCCAGCAGAGGGTGGGCAGATACGCAGTATTTT.

The V call is TRBV5-8, the J call TRBJ2-7; possibly TRBD1 for D (6 bases). Trimming shortened V by 0 bases and J by 2 bases, and 12 bases separated the two germline ends. Germline V gene lookup returns CDR1 SGHTS and CDR2 YDEGEE. CDR3 length: 15 residues. CDR3 in amino acids: CASSLGGPGTYEQYF. CDR3 nucleotides: TGTGCCAGCAGCTTGGGGGGGCCCGGAACCTACGAGCAGTACTTC. The full variable domain, completed using reference TRBV5-8 and TRBJ2-7, is EAGVTQSPTHLIKTRGQQATLRCSPISGHTSVYWYQQALGLGLQFLLWYDEGEERNRGNFPPRFSGRQFPNYSSELNVNALELEDSALYLCASSLGGPGTYEQYFGPGTRLTVT.

V and J are TRBV5-1 and TRBJ1-2; D uncertain. The germline V and J ends were trimmed by 0 bases and 6 bases, with 18 bases remaining between them. The CDR3 consists of 16 residues. Germline lookup yields CDR1 SGHRS and CDR2 YFSETQ. The CDR3 loop is CASSLESPYPGNGYTF. The CDR3, as DNA: TGCGCCAGCAGCTTGGAATCCCCATATCCGGGGAATGGCTACACCTTC.

This clonotype was picked up a small number of times. V gene TRBV5-1 combines with J gene TRBJ2-5; unclear D gene. Germline CDR1 reads SGHRS; CDR2 reads YFSETQ. Trimming stripped 6 bases from V and 1 base from J, with 13 bases between. The CDR3 sequence is 14 residues long. In DNA form, the CDR3 reads TGCGCCAGCAACCAAGGTGGACCCCAAGAGACCCAGTACTTC. The encoded protein is CASNQGGPQETQYF.

The rearrangement joins TRBV7-9 to TRBJ2-7; D possibly uses TRBD1 or TRBD2 (5 bases each). Per germline, CDR1 SEHNR and CDR2 FQNEAQ (reference sequence). Trimming stripped 5 bases from V and 3 bases from J, with 38 bases between. This CDR3 spans 22 amino acids. CDR3 amino acids: CASSDSYVLLKKRQPGVYEQYF. The CDR3 DNA is TGTGCCAGCAGCGACTCTTATGTCCTTCTTAAAAAAAGACAGCCCGGGGTCTACGAGCAGTACTTC. Full variable domain (remainder filled in from reference TRBV7-9 and TRBJ2-7): DTGVSQNPRHKITKRGQNVTFRCDPISEHNRLYWYRQTLGQGPEFLTYFQNEAQLEKSRLLSDRFSAERPKGSFSTLEIQRTEQGDSAMYLCASSDSYVLLKKRQPGVYEQYFGPGTRLTVT.

The chain couples TRBV12-3 or TRBV12-4 to TRBJ2-3; the D call may be TRBD1 or TRBD2 (6 bases each). Trimming took 6 bases from V and 0 from J, leaving 13 bases between them. The CDR3 sequence is 15 residues long. The CDR3 here is CASRERRGSTDTQYF. CDR3 in DNA: TGTGCCAGCAGGGAGCGGAGGGGGAGCACAGATACGCAGTATTTT.

The rearrangement uses TRBV5-4 and TRBJ2-5; 9 bases are a match to TRBD2. CDR3 size: 15 residues. J gave up 5 bases and V 3 bases, and 8 bases lay outside the gene matches. Looked up from germline, CDR1 is SGHNT and CDR2 is YYREEE (reference sequence). CDR3 nucleotide sequence: TGTGCCAGCAGCTCTCAGCGGGGGGCGGAGGAGACCCAGTACTTC. Its protein product is CASSSQRGAEETQYF.

This clonotype was observed a handful of times. The genes are TRBV24-1 and TRBJ2-2; TRBD2 aligns across 10 bases. V was pared by 4 bases and J by 4 bases, with 23 bases of the junction left unmatched. CDR1 and CDR2 from the germline V gene are KGHDR and SFDVKD. The CDR3 length is 22 residues. CDR3 bases: TGTGCCACCAGTGACCGGACAGCTCCGGGACTAGCGTCGGGAGTAGGCACCGGGGAGCTGTTTTTT. Translating gives CATSDRTAPGLASGVGTGELFF.

The V and J genes are TRBV5-6 and TRBJ1-1, with 9 bases aligning to TRBD1. V lost 4 bases and J lost 3; bases outside the gene matches: 7. Germline CDR1 SGHDT, CDR2 YYEEEE. This CDR3 has 15 residues. The CDR3 loop reads CASSVTGGGDTEAFF. The CDR3 nucleotides are TGTGCCAGCAGCGTGACAGGGGGAGGGGACACTGAAGCTTTCTTT.

This clonotype was seen a handful of times. This chain links TRBV4-1 with TRBJ1-6; maybe TRBD1 (6 bases). The V gene's germline CDR1 is MGHRA and CDR2 YSYEKL. Trimming took 1 base from V and 10 from J, leaving 14 bases between them. This CDR3 spans 15 amino acids. The CDR3 DNA reads TGCGCCAGCAGCCAAGGGGTAGGGGGTGGATCACCCCTCCACTTT. This encodes CASSQGVGGGSPLHF.

This clonotype was seen a few times. V usage is TRBV27 and J usage is TRBJ2-6; 8 bases agree with TRBD1. CDR3 length: 17 amino acids. The germline V gene has CDR1 MNHEY and CDR2 SMNVEV (reference sequence). Losses at the gene ends were 6 bases for V and 0 bases for J; bases not matched to a gene: 7. The CDR3 region is CASRAGQVPSGANVLTF. CDR3 bases: TGTGCCAGCAGGGCGGGACAGGTCCCCTCTGGGGCCAACGTCCTGACTTTC.

This clonotype turned up a few times. The J gene is TRBJ1-1, the V gene TRBV7-2; D gene unclear. V lost 2 bases and J 3 bases, leaving 10 bases between the germline ends. Germline V gives CDR1 SGHTA, CDR2 FQGNSA. The CDR3 is 14 amino acids. CDR3 bases: TGTGCCAGCAGCTTAATGCCAGGCTACACTGAAGCTTTCTTT. Amino acid sequence: CASSLMPGYTEAFF.

This clonotype was seen at least ten times. The V and J genes are TRBV6-5 and TRBJ2-5; TRBD2 agrees at 8 bases. Trimming removed 6 bases from V and 1 base from J; junction bases left unmatched: 7. The CDR3 consists of 15 residues. Germline CDR1 MNHEY, CDR2 SVGAGI. The CDR3 DNA is TGTGCCAGCAGCAACCCCGCGGGGGGCCAAGAGACCCAGTACTTC. This gives the protein CASSNPAGGQETQYF.

The rearrangement uses TRBV30 and TRBJ1-1, with a weak D call TRBD1 (5 bases). This CDR3 comprises 14 residues. Trimming left V 2 bases short and J 1 base short, with 11 bases between. Germline CDR1 GTSNPN, CDR2 SVGIG (reference sequence). The CDR3 here is CAWSPRGKNTEAFF. Written as DNA, the CDR3 is TGTGCCTGGAGTCCACGGGGCAAGAACACTGAAGCTTTCTTT. Combining the CDR3 with reference TRBV30 and TRBJ1-1 gives the whole variable domain SQTIHQWPATLVQPVGSPLSLECTVEGTSNPNLYWYRQAAGRGLQLLFYSVGIGQISSEVPQNLSASRPQDRQFILSSKKLLLSDSGFYLCAWSPRGKNTEAFFGQGTRLTVV.

The chain is built from TRBV28 and TRBJ2-1; 7 positions agree with TRBD2. CDR3 length equals 16 residues. The ends lost 5 bases at V and 2 bases at J; junction bases unmatched: 9. Germline V gene data show CDR1 as MDHEN and CDR2 as SYDVKM. CDR3 DNA: TGTGCCAGCAGTCCTCTGACTAGCATGGCCTACAATGAGCAGTTCTTC. Translation gives CASSPLTSMAYNEQFF.

The chain carries TRBV3-1 and TRBJ1-2; 8 nucleotides match TRBD1. The length of the CDR3 is 14 residues. CDR1 is LGHDT and CDR2 is YNNKEL in the germline V gene (reference sequence). J lost 3 bases, V lost 4 bases, and 4 bases had no gene match. DNA for the CDR3: TGTGCCAGCAGCCGCCAGGGACAGGACTATGGCTACACCTTC. Amino acid sequence: CASSRQGQDYGYTF.

CDR3 DNA: TGTGCCAGCAGCGAAGTGGGAGGTGAAGCTTTCTTT. Protein sequence: CASSEVGGEAFF. This sequence joins TRBV7-9 and TRBJ1-1; D unclear. This CDR3 spans 12 amino acids. The germline V gene has CDR1 SEHNR and CDR2 FQNEAQ (reference sequence). With 5 bases removed from V and 7 bases from J, the gap between germline ends came to 11 bases.

The chain employs TRBV18 and TRBJ1-5, with D maybe TRBD1 (5 bases). CDR3 length: 14 residues. CDR1 is KGHSH, CDR2 LQKENI, per germline. The V end lost 3 bases, the J end lost 5 bases, and 11 bases lay between the germline ends. The CDR3 reads CASSPRQFYQPQHF. CDR3 bases: TGTGCCAGCTCACCTCGACAGTTCTATCAGCCCCAGCATTTT.